This TCR beta chain originates from a study of T cell responses to AZD1222 COVID-19 vaccine. General study points: Nearly half of spike-specific TCRs reportedly target unmutated variant regions.

V shed 0 bases and J 4 bases; nucleotides not matched to a gene: 3. Germline assignment: CDR1 SGHDN and CDR2 FVKESK. This CDR3 has 15 amino acids. Libraries were prepared by immunoSEQ multiplex PCR; TCRdb keeps only in-frame clonotypes and omits some of them. The table includes 120,000 or so clones, 87% detected once. This clone has only a few counts. Its antigen is as yet unknown. The sequence was obtained from an adult in good health. The gene calls are TRBV14 and TRBJ1-2, with 9 bases matching TRBD1. The sequencing here drew on peripheral blood, taken on day 0 of AZD1222 vaccination. CDR3 in amino acids: CASSQEGTGPYGYTF. The CDR3 DNA follows: TGTGCCAGCAGCCAAGAGGGGACAGGGCCCTATGGCTACACCTTC. Full variable domain (remainder filled in from reference TRBV14 and TRBJ1-2): EAGVTQFPSHSVIEKGQTVTLRCDPISGHDNLYWYRRVMGKEIKFLLHFVKESKQDESGMPNNRFLAERTGGTYSTLKVQPAELEDSGVYFCASSQEGTGPYGYTFGSGTRLTVV.